The 20 T cell receptor beta chains below were found in one sample sequenced in a study of blood T cells in healthy people across ages (dated by TCRdb to about 2015). Library creation used 5' RACE. The sequencer listed for this sample is Illumina HiSeq 2500. A second about 6 to 11 cycle PCR used a sample-barcoded 5' primer and a J-beta primer mix. The raw public reads went through TCRdb reprocessing: fastp at Q25, MiXCR clone calling, in-frame beta chains kept. Rows matching on CDR3 protein sequence are summarized as one entry with the most common DNA and genes. In all, the sample holds 800,000 to 950,000 distinct CDR3 sequences, and roughly 34% of those were seen once. 10% to 15% of the sample is taken by the ten largest. Specimen: blood. These receptors were collected from a man younger than 35 in good health.

This clonotype turned up a few times. V is TRBV6-2 or TRBV6-3 and J is TRBJ2-1; tentative D call: TRBD2 (6 bases). Trimming left V 3 bases short and J 6 bases short, with 15 bases between. The CDR3 totals 15 residues. Germline V gives CDR1 MNHEY, CDR2 SVGEGT. This CDR3 reads CASSYGGLNGNEQFF. CDR3 nucleotide sequence: TGTGCCAGCAGTTATGGAGGGTTGAACGGCAATGAGCAGTTCTTC.

This clonotype has just a few counts. V is TRBV7-2 and J is TRBJ1-6; D perhaps matches TRBD1 (5 bases). The V gene's germline CDR1 is SGHTA and CDR2 FQGNSA. This CDR3 contains 16 residues. Deletions cut 1 base from V and 4 bases from J, with 11 bases between. The CDR3 spells CASSLEPTDYNSPLHF. Here the CDR3 DNA reads TGTGCCAGCAGCTTAGAGCCGACAGATTATAATTCACCCCTCCACTTT. Drawing the rest from reference TRBV7-2 and TRBJ1-6, the complete variable domain is GAGVSQSPSNKVTEKGKDVELRCDPISGHTALYWYRQSLGQGLEFLIYFQGNSAPDKSGLPSDRFSAERTGGSVSTLTIQRTQQEDSAVYLCASSLEPTDYNSPLHFGNGTRLTVT.

V and J are TRBV5-5 and TRBJ1-4; 9 nucleotides match TRBD1. The CDR3 totals 14 residues. The ends lost 3 bases at V and 6 bases at J; junction bases unmatched: 3. The germline gives CDR1 SGHKS, CDR2 YYEKEE (reference sequence). The chain's CDR3 is CASSSGTGHEKLFF. The CDR3 coding sequence is TGTGCCAGCAGCTCCGGGACAGGGCATGAAAAACTGTTTTTT.

This clonotype appeared a few times. The rearrangement joins TRBV3-1 to TRBJ2-7; TRBD2 might be the D (6 bases). Germline V gives CDR1 LGHDT, CDR2 YNNKEL (reference sequence). This CDR3 has 14 amino acids. Trimming stripped 5 bases from V and 9 bases from J, with 20 bases between. The CDR3: CASSNRDSFNGQYF. CDR3 DNA sequence: TGTGCCAGCAGCAACCGGGACTCCTTTAACGGGCAGTACTTC.

The chain carries TRBV4-1 and TRBJ2-5; perhaps TRBD2 as D (5 bases). The DNA matches TRBJ2-7 better at its end, which makes the J call doubtful. This CDR3 has 16 residues. CDR1 and CDR2 from the germline V gene are MGHRA and YSYEKL. The CDR3 loop is CASSQDMGVSTYEQYF. The CDR3 DNA is TGCGCCAGCAGCCAAGATATGGGAGTCTCAACCTACGAGCAGTACTTC.

The chain joins TRBV10-3 to TRBJ2-1; a weak D match, TRBD1 (6 bases). Gene TRBJ2-7 matches the end of the DNA better, so the J call may be wrong. This CDR3 has 12 residues. From germline, CDR1 is ENHRY and CDR2 SYGVKD. As DNA, the CDR3 is TGTGCCATCAGAGACGGGGACAATGAGCAGTACTTC. Amino acids: CAIRDGDNEQYF.

As regards this clonotype: The junction differs from germline at one of its ends, possibly a read error. The genes are TRBV6-6 and TRBJ1-6; D not certain. The CDR3 covers 13 residues. CDR1 is MNHNY and CDR2 is SVGAGI in the germline V gene (reference sequence). The DNA of the CDR3 is TGTGCCAGCAGTTACGCATCGGTCTCACCCCCCCACTTT. The encoded protein is CASSYASVSPPHF.

This clonotype was observed a few times. CDR3 amino acids: CASSGAAAQPQHF. CDR3 bases: TGTGCCAGCAGCGGCGCAGCGGCTCAGCCCCAGCATTTT. V and J are TRBV7-9 and TRBJ1-5; unclear D gene. V lost 5 bases to trimming and J lost 6 bases, with 11 bases between them. The length of the CDR3 is 13 residues. In germline, CDR1 is SEHNR, CDR2 FQNEAQ (reference sequence). Together with reference TRBV7-9 and TRBJ1-5, the CDR3 gives the full variable domain: DTGVSQNPRHKITKRGQNVTFRCDPISEHNRLYWYRQTLGQGPEFLTYFQNEAQLEKSRLLSDRFSAERPKGSFSTLEIQRTEQGDSAMYLCASSGAAAQPQHFGDGTRLSIL.

The genes are TRBV5-5 and TRBJ1-1; 8 bases match TRBD1. CDR1 SGHKS and CDR2 YYEKEE come from the germline V gene (reference sequence). CDR3 size: 14 residues. V was pared by 4 bases and J by 7 bases, with 9 bases of the junction left unmatched. CDR3 protein: CASSARDRLSEAFF. In nucleotides, the CDR3 is TGTGCCAGCAGCGCCCGGGACAGGTTAAGTGAAGCTTTCTTT.

This clonotype came up a few times. J is TRBJ2-5 and V is TRBV5-1; possibly TRBD2 for D (5 bases). The CDR3 has 14 amino acids. V shed 0 bases and J shed 4 bases, with 10 bases lying between them. Germline V lookup: CDR1 SGHRS, CDR2 YFSETQ. The CDR3 protein is CASSLALAGETQYF. CDR3 bases: TGCGCCAGCAGCTTGGCCTTGGCGGGAGAGACCCAGTACTTC. Variable domain in full (rest from reference TRBV5-1 and TRBJ2-5): KAGVTQTPRYLIKTRGQQVTLSCSPISGHRSVSWYQQTPGQGLQFLFEYFSETQRNKGNFPGRFSGRQFSNSRSEMNVSTLELGDSALYLCASSLALAGETQYFGPGTRLLVL.

V gene TRBV6-5 combines with J gene TRBJ1-2, with 7 bases lining up with TRBD1. CDR3 length: 17 amino acids. Germline V gene data show CDR1 as MNHEY and CDR2 as SVGAGI. Germline trimming cut 4 bases from V and 4 bases from J; bases unmatched to any gene: 15. DNA for the CDR3: TGTGCCAGCAGTTTATGGTCATCCGGGACAGCCGTCTATGGCTACACCTTC. Translated, it gives CASSLWSSGTAVYGYTF.

Concerning this clonotype: This clone may be a read error of a much larger clone one base away. The V gene is TRBV12-3 or TRBV12-4, the J gene TRBJ1-2; 7 bases fit TRBD1. CDR3 length: 14 residues. After removal of 5 bases from V and 7 bases from J, the junction contained 10 bases not matched to a gene. The CDR3, as DNA: TGTGCCAGCAGTGTAGGGACAGTTAGGGGTGGCTACACCTTC. Encoded protein: CASSVGTVRGGYTF.

The rearrangement joins TRBV5-1 to TRBJ1-5, with 7 bases matching TRBD1. From germline, CDR1 is SGHRS and CDR2 YFSETQ. J lost 3 bases, V lost 4 bases, and 7 bases had no gene match. This CDR3 has 15 amino acids. The DNA of the CDR3 is TGCGCCAGCAGCCCTTCGGACAGGATCAATCAGCCCCAGCATTTT. Its translation: CASSPSDRINQPQHF.

This clonotype was seen many times. This rearrangement joins TRBV10-3 to TRBJ2-7, with 7 bases identical to TRBD1. The germline gives CDR1 ENHRY, CDR2 SYGVKD. The ends lost 11 bases at V and 4 bases at J; junction bases unmatched: 8. This CDR3 contains 12 residues. CDR3 nucleotide sequence: TGTGCCTCGCTCGAACAGGGGTACGAGCAGTACTTC. Amino acid sequence: CASLEQGYEQYF.

This clonotype was counted once. A junction boundary mismatches the germline segment, possibly from a read error. The J gene is TRBJ1-6, the V gene TRBV6-2 or TRBV6-3; 9 bases align to TRBD1. CDR3 length: 16 residues. CDR1 is MNHEY, CDR2 SVGEGT, per germline. The CDR3 protein is CTSSSTPGQGNSPLHF. CDR3 bases: TGTACCAGCAGTTCTACTCCGGGACAGGGCAATTCACCCCTCCACTTT.

This clonotype occurred many times. The J gene is TRBJ2-1, the V gene TRBV29-1; 7 bases match TRBD1. J was trimmed by 6 bases and V by 3 bases; bases with no gene match: 11. This CDR3 contains 15 residues. Germline assignment: CDR1 SQVTM and CDR2 ANQGSEA. The CDR3 coding sequence is TGCAGCGTTGAGCAGGGGGAGAGACAAGGCAATGAGCAGTTCTTC. Translating it yields CSVEQGERQGNEQFF.

The table lists this clonotype with many counts. The genes are TRBV15 and TRBJ1-1; D is unresolved. Germline CDR1 reads LNHNV; CDR2 reads YYDKDF (reference sequence). Trimming left V 4 bases short and J 0 bases short, with 12 bases between. The CDR3 loop spans 15 amino acids. The CDR3 sequence is CATSMGATMNTEAFF. Here the CDR3 DNA reads TGTGCCACCAGCATGGGAGCCACTATGAACACTGAAGCTTTCTTT.

The chain employs TRBV18 and TRBJ1-2; perhaps TRBD1 as D (5 bases). CDR3 length: 15 residues. Germline CDR1 KGHSH, CDR2 LQKENI. V was cut by 1 base and J by 8 bases, with 17 bases left in between. CDR3: CASSPREAGKEGYTF. For the CDR3, the DNA is TGTGCCAGCTCACCACGCGAGGCAGGGAAAGAAGGCTACACCTTC.

Details on this clonotype: It may be a read error: a sequence one base away is much more abundant. The V call is TRBV4-3, the J call TRBJ2-1; D possibly corresponds to TRBD2 (5 bases). Trimming took off 4 bases at V and 13 bases at J, with 17 bases between the two ends. CDR3 length: 13 amino acids. Germline-derived CDR1 and CDR2 are LGHNA and YSLEER. As DNA, the CDR3 is TGCGCCAGCAGCCCCGGACTGCTCCTCGACCAGTTCTTC. Translating gives CASSPGLLLDQFF.

This clonotype was seen a few times. The chain recombines TRBV7-9 with TRBJ1-4; D is unclear. The CDR3 is made up of 15 amino acids. Between the trimmed V and J ends, which lost 1 base and 4 bases, there was a span of 10 bases. Per germline, CDR1 SEHNR and CDR2 FQNEAQ (reference sequence). This chain's CDR3 is CASSLGAAVNEKLFF. The DNA of the CDR3 is TGTGCCAGCAGCTTAGGGGCAGCAGTTAATGAAAAACTGTTTTTT.